These 15 T cell receptor beta chains originate from one sample sequenced in a study of T cells after yellow fever vaccination. Each CDR3 protein gets one entry after TCRdb re-called the 5' RACE reads with MiXCR. The sample lists 300,000 to 400,000 distinct CDR3 sequences, around 6.4% occurring once. The sample consisted of PBMCs, taken 5 days after the yellow fever booster vaccination. The source is a man aged 25-45 years who received the YFV17D yellow fever vaccine.

The sample holds many counts of this clonotype. The J gene is TRBJ2-2, the V gene TRBV12-3 or TRBV12-4, with TRBD2 as a possible D gene (6 bases). Trimming took 5 bases from V and 5 from J, leaving 21 bases between them. The CDR3 is made up of 17 amino acids. The CDR3 region has the DNA TGTGCCAGCAGTCTCTTAGGAGGGCCAAGAGAAACCGGGGAGCTGTTTTTT. This gives the protein CASSLLGGPRETGELFF.

This clonotype was observed at least ten times. The V call is TRBV29-1, the J call TRBJ2-7; 8 bases map to TRBD2. Germline values: CDR1 SQVTM, CDR2 ANQGSEA. V was clipped by 7 bases and J by 2 bases; unmatched bases: 7. This CDR3 comprises 13 residues. The CDR3 protein is CSAEGLVPYEQYF. In nucleotides, the CDR3 is TGCAGCGCGGAGGGACTAGTTCCCTACGAGCAGTACTTC.

This clonotype has a handful of counts. The rearrangement uses TRBV6-1 and TRBJ1-5; D is possibly TRBD1 (5 bases). V lost 6 bases and J lost 11, with 20 bases in between. From germline, CDR1 is MNHNS and CDR2 SASEGT. The CDR3 runs to 14 residues. The CDR3 loop reads CASRTTGRSRAQHF. The CDR3 coding sequence is TGTGCCAGCAGGACTACAGGCAGGTCTCGGGCCCAGCATTTT.

This clonotype was seen ten or more times. The genes are TRBV7-8 and TRBJ2-7, with 13 bases matching TRBD2. The ends lost 6 bases at V and 2 bases at J; junction bases unmatched: 10. Germline V gene data show CDR1 as SGHVS and CDR2 as FQNEAQ. The CDR3 is made up of 17 amino acids. CDR3 sequence reads: CASSKGLAGVNAYEQYF. The CDR3 DNA reads as TGTGCCAGCAGTAAAGGACTAGCGGGAGTAAATGCCTACGAGCAGTACTTC. The full variable domain, rest sourced from reference TRBV7-8 and TRBJ2-7, is GAGVSQSPRYKVAKRGQDVALRCDPISGHVSLFWYQQALGQGPEFLTYFQNEAQLDKSGLPSDRFFAERPEGSVSTLKIQRTQQEDSAVYLCASSKGLAGVNAYEQYFGPGTRLTVT.

V is TRBV7-6 and J is TRBJ2-2; D might be TRBD1 (5 bases). Germline CDR1 is SGHVS and CDR2 is FNYEAQ. The V end was cut by 1 base, the J end by 16 bases, with 16 bases between. This CDR3 has 13 amino acids. CDR3 loop: CASSLERQLRPFF. The DNA for the CDR3 is TGTGCCAGCAGCTTAGAGCGACAGCTAAGACCGTTTTTT. Filled out from reference TRBV7-6 and TRBJ2-2, the complete variable domain reads GAGVSQSPRYKVTKRGQDVALRCDPISGHVSLYWYRQALGQGPEFLTYFNYEAQQDKSGLPNDRFSAERPEGSISTLTIQRTEQRDSAMYRCASSLERQLRPFFGEGSRLTVL.

The table lists this clonotype with many counts. The chain has TRBV20-1 and TRBJ2-3; D is uncertain. CDR1 and CDR2 from the germline V gene are DFQATT and SNEGSKA (reference sequence). Deletions cut 5 bases from V and 0 bases from J, with 12 bases between. The CDR3 runs to 14 residues. This CDR3 reads CSALRLVSTDTQYF. The CDR3 region has the DNA TGCAGTGCTCTCCGGTTGGTGAGCACAGATACGCAGTATTTT.

There are many counts of this clonotype. The genes are TRBV7-2 and TRBJ1-1, with D perhaps TRBD1 (6 bases). CDR1 is SGHTA and CDR2 is FQGNSA in the germline V gene. Trimming removed 5 bases from V and 1 base from J, with 14 bases in between. CDR3 size: 15 residues. The DNA of the CDR3 is TGTGCCAGCAGCCACCGGGGGGACACGAACACTGAAGCTTTCTTT. Encoded protein: CASSHRGDTNTEAFF.

The chain couples TRBV7-2 to TRBJ1-4; TRBD1 is a possible D gene (6 bases). Germline lookup yields CDR1 SGHTA and CDR2 FQGNSA. This CDR3 has 16 amino acids. V gave up 1 base and J gave up 5 bases, with 14 bases separating them. CDR3 bases: TGTGCCAGCAGCTTAGTAGGGGCACAGGGCAATGAAAAACTGTTTTTT. This encodes CASSLVGAQGNEKLFF. Full variable domain (outside the CDR3, taken from reference TRBV7-2 and TRBJ1-4): GAGVSQSPSNKVTEKGKDVELRCDPISGHTALYWYRQSLGQGLEFLIYFQGNSAPDKSGLPSDRFSAERTGGSVSTLTIQRTQQEDSAVYLCASSLVGAQGNEKLFFGSGTQLSVL.

The table lists this clonotype with many counts. The chain joins TRBV12-3 or TRBV12-4 to TRBJ2-7, with 8 bases identical to TRBD1. V shed 5 bases, J shed 4 bases, and the junction held 7 bases outside the gene matches. This CDR3 region has 14 residues. Written as DNA, the CDR3 is TGTGCCAGCAGTGACGGACAGGGACCATACGAGCAGTACTTC. It yields the protein CASSDGQGPYEQYF.

V is TRBV27 and J is TRBJ1-5; no clear D gene. CDR1 and CDR2 (germline): MNHEY, SMNVEV (reference sequence). The CDR3 is made up of 19 amino acids. The V gene lost 5 bases and the J gene lost 0 bases, with 23 bases spanning the gap. This chain's CDR3 is CASSPRGSHQTYSNQPQHF. The CDR3 DNA follows: TGTGCCAGCAGTCCCCGTGGCAGCCACCAAACCTATAGCAATCAGCCCCAGCATTTT.

V is TRBV5-4 and J is TRBJ2-5; no firm D call. CDR3 size: 13 residues. V was clipped by 2 bases and J by 0 bases, with 5 bases between them. Per the germline V gene, CDR1 is SGHNT and CDR2 is YYREEE (reference sequence). The DNA for the CDR3 is TGTGCCAGCAGCTTTCGGGACCAAGAGACCCAGTACTTC. The encoded protein is CASSFRDQETQYF.

The table lists this clonotype with many counts. This sequence joins TRBV12-3 or TRBV12-4 and TRBJ2-2; a possible D gene is TRBD2 (5 bases). Deletions cut 5 bases from V and 3 bases from J, with 7 bases between. This CDR3 has 13 residues. The DNA for the CDR3 is TGTGCCAGCAGTAAGGGAGACACCGGGGAGCTGTTTTTT. Translated, it gives CASSKGDTGELFF.

The chain recombines TRBV6-6 with TRBJ2-5; D unclear. V was clipped by 8 bases and J by 0 bases, with 7 bases between them. Per the germline V gene, CDR1 is MNHNY and CDR2 is SVGAGI (reference sequence). This CDR3 is built from 12 residues. CDR3 protein: CASLSYQETQYF. The CDR3 bases are TGTGCCAGCCTCTCGTACCAAGAGACCCAGTACTTC.

This chain uses TRBV7-9 with TRBJ2-7; D not certain. This CDR3 is built from 10 residues. The germline gives CDR1 SEHNR, CDR2 FQNEAQ (reference sequence). In DNA, the CDR3 is TGTGCCAGGACCTTGCTGTTTAACCCGGTC. Translated: CARTLLFNPV.

The chain joins TRBV7-9 to TRBJ2-1, with unresolved D. The germline V and J ends were trimmed by 2 bases and 5 bases, with 7 bases remaining between them. The CDR3 contains 13 residues. Looked up from germline, CDR1 is SEHNR and CDR2 is FQNEAQ (reference sequence). The CDR3 here is CASSLRWDNEQFF. The CDR3 DNA sequence: TGTGCCAGCAGCTTACGTTGGGACAATGAGCAGTTCTTC.